The clone carrying this T cell receptor (delta chain) is judged medium-sized (0.01 to 0.1%). With a much larger clone just one base away, this may be a read error. TCRdb reanalyzed the reads using CATT. The profile shows approximately 5,400 delta-chain clones, over 0.4% of them singletons. The data are from a study of gamma-delta chains in newborns, infants, children. Across the whole study: Microbial exposure reportedly drives polyclonal innate γδ T cell expansion after birth.

This CDR3 is built from 15 residues. CDR1 and CDR2 from the germline V gene are GEAIGNYY and EKD. V lost 0 bases to trimming and J lost 0 bases; unmatched junction nucleotides: 0. The rearrangement uses TRDV2 and TRDJ1, with 10 bases fitting TRDD3. The origin of this receptor is a child who was a newborn, infant or young child, either healthy, febrile or measles-vaccinated (not recorded which). Sample: blood. The CDR3 loop is CACDTWGIHTDKLIF. DNA of the CDR3: TGTGCCTGTGACACCTGGGGGATACACACCGATAAACTCATCTTT.